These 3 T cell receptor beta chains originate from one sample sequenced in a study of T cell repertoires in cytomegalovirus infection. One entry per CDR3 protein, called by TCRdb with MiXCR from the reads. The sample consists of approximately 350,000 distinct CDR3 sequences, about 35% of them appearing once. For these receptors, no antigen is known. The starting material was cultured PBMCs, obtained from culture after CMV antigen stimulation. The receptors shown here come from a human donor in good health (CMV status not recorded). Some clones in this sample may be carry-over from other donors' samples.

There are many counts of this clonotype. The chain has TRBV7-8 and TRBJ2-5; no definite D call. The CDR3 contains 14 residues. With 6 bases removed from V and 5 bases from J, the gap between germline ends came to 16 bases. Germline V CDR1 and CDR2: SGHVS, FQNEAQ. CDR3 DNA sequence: TGTGCCAGCAGGTCTCGGGTCTCGTGGGAGACCCAGTACTTC. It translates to CASRSRVSWETQYF.

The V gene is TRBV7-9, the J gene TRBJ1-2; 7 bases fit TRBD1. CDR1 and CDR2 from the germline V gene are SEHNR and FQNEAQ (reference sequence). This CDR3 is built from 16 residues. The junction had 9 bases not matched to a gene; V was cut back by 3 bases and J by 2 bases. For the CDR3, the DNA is TGTGCCAGCAGCTTGTCCGGGACAGTGATGAACTATGGCTACACCTTC. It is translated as CASSLSGTVMNYGYTF.

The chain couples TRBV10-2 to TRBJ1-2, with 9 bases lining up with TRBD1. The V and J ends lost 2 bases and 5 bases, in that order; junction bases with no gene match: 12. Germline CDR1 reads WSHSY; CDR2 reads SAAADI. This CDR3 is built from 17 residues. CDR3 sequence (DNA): TGCGCCAGCAGTGAGACGATACCGGGACAGGGAGGGTATGGCTACACCTTC. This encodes CASSETIPGQGGYGYTF.